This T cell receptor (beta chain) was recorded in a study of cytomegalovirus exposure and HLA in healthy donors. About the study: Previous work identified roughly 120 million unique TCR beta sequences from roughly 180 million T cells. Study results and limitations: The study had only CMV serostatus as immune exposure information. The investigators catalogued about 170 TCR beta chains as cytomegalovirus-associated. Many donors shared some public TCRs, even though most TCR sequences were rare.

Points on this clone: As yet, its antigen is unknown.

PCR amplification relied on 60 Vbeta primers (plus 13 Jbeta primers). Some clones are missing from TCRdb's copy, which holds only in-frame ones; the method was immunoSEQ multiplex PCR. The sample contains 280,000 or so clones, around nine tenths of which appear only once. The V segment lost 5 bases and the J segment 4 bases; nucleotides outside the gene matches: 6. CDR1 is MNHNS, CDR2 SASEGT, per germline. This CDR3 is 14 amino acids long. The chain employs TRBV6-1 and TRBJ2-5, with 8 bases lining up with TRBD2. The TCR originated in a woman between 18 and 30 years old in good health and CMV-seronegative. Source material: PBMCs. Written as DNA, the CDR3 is TGTGCCAGCAGTCCGCAAGCGGGGGTAGAGACCCAGTACTTC. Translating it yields CASSPQAGVETQYF.